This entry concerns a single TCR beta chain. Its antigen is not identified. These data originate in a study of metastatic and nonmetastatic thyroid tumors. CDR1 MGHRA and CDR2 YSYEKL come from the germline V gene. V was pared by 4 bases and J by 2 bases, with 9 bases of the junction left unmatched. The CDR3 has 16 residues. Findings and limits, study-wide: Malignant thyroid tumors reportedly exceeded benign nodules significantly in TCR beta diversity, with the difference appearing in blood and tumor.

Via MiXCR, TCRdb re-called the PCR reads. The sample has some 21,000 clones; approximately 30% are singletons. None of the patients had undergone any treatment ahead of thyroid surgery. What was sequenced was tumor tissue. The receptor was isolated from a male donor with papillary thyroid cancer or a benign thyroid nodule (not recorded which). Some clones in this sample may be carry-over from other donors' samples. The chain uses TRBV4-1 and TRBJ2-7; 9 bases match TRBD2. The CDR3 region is CASSPSVAGGTYEQYF. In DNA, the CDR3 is TGCGCCAGCAGCCCCTCGGTGGCGGGAGGGACCTACGAGCAGTACTTC.